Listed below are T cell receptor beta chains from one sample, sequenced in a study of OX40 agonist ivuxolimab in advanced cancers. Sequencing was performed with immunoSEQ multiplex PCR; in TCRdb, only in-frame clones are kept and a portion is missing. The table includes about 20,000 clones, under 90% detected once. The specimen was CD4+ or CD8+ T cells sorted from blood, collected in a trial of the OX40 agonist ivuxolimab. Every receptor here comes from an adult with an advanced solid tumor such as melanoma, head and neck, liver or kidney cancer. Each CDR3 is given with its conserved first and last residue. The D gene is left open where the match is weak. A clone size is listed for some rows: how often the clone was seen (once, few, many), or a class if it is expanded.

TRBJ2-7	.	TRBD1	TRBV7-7	TGTGCCAGCAGTCGGGACAGGAGTTACGAGCAGTACTTC	CASSRDRSYEQYF
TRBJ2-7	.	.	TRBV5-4	TGTGCCAGCAGCTTGGGGCGCGAGCAGTACTTC	CASSLGREQYF
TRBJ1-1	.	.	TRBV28	TGTGCCAGCAGTTTATCTTCAGGGTTGGGCACTGAAGCTTTCTTT	CASSLSSGLGTEAFF
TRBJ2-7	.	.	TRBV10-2	TGCGCCAGCAGTGTTTCTAGGCCCTACGAGCAGTACTTC	CASSVSRPYEQYF
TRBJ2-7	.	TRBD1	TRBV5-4	TGTGCCAGCAGCCTTGACAGGGCCTCCTACGAGCAGTACTTC	CASSLDRASYEQYF
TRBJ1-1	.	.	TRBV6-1	TGTGCCAGCCAGGGGACTGAAGCTTTCTTT	CASQGTEAFF
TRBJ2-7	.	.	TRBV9	TGTGCCAGCAGCGCCGAGGGAGGTCCCTACGAGCAGTACTTC	CASSAEGGPYEQYF
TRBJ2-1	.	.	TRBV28	TGTGCCAGCAGTTTATGGCTAACGAATGAGCAGTTCTTC	CASSLWLTNEQFF
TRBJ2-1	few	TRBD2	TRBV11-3	TGTGCCAGCAGCTCTGGGGCGGGGGTTCACAATGAGCAGTTCTTC	CASSSGAGVHNEQFF
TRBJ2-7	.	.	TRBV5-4	TGTGCCAGCAGCTTGGTGGGGGGCTACGAGCAGTACTTC	CASSLVGGYEQYF
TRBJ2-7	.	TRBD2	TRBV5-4	TGTGCCAGCAGCCAAGAGCGGGGGCCCTCCTACGAGCAGTACTTC	CASSQERGPSYEQYF
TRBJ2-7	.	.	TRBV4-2	TGTGCCAGCAGCCCGATCGGGTTCTACGAGCAGTACTTC	CASSPIGFYEQYF
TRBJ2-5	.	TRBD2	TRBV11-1	TGTGCCAGCAGCTTCTCCCCCCGACTAGCGGTCTACCAAGAGACCCAGTACTTC	CASSFSPRLAVYQETQYF